These 32 T cell receptor beta chains came from one sample sequenced in a study of CD8 T cells in ankylosing spondylitis. General study findings and limits: A motif of fewer than ten highly homologous TCR beta variants was seen as apparently characteristic of ankylosing spondylitis blood.

The antigens for these receptors are not known. Via MiXCR, TCRdb re-called the 5' RACE reads, giving one row per CDR3 protein. The sample includes about 390,000 distinct CDR3 sequences, about 20% seen only once; the top ten take about 16%. Specimen: blood, either unsorted or a sorted T cell fraction (not recorded which). The receptors come from a male donor with ankylosing spondylitis.

This clonotype has more than one count but fewer than ten. The chain uses TRBV7-3 and TRBJ2-1, with 8 bases identical to TRBD2. Germline V gene data show CDR1 as SGHTA and CDR2 as FQGTGA. The CDR3 is 16 amino acids. The V gene end was trimmed by 5 bases and the J gene end by 7 bases; junction bases not matched to a gene: 13. CDR3: CASSPGGRPLGNEQFF. CDR3 in DNA: TGTGCCAGCAGCCCTGGCGGGAGGCCTCTAGGGAATGAGCAGTTCTTC.

V usage is TRBV28 and J usage is TRBJ2-5; no clear D gene. Trimming removed 5 bases at V and 7 bases at J, with 5 bases between. The CDR3 is 10 residues long. Germline V lookup: CDR1 MDHEN, CDR2 SYDVKM. CDR3 sequence: CASSQRTQYF. The CDR3 coding sequence is TGTGCCAGCAGTCAGAGGACCCAGTACTTC.

The chain links TRBV10-3 to TRBJ2-5, with D possibly matching TRBD2 (6 bases). Germline CDR1 and CDR2: ENHRY and SYGVKD. The CDR3 runs to 16 residues. With 6 bases removed from V and 5 bases from J, the gap between germline ends came to 22 bases. The CDR3 DNA sequence: TGTGCCATCAGCCCCGGTGTGGCGGCGGGACGGGAGACCCAGTACTTC. Translation gives CAISPGVAAGRETQYF.

This clonotype was seen only a few times. This rearrangement joins TRBV4-1 to TRBJ2-4; 13 bases align to TRBD2. This CDR3 has 18 residues. Germline CDR1 is MGHRA and CDR2 is YSYEKL. Trimming at V came to 2 bases and at J to 8 bases, leaving 12 bases not matched to a gene. Written as DNA, the CDR3 is TGCGCCAGCAGCCAAAACCCCGGACTAGCGGGAGTGATTGACATTCAGTACTTC. Translating gives CASSQNPGLAGVIDIQYF.

This clonotype has more than one count but fewer than ten. The rearrangement links TRBV5-1 to TRBJ2-1, with 9 bases aligning to TRBD2. This CDR3 has 16 residues. The J segment lost 0 bases and the V segment lost 3 bases, leaving 4 bases of the junction unmatched. Germline V CDR1 and CDR2: SGHRS, YFSETQ. The CDR3 loop reads CASSYSGRDSYNEQFF. CDR3 in DNA: TGCGCCAGCAGCTATAGCGGGAGAGACTCCTACAATGAGCAGTTCTTC.

CDR3 sequence (DNA): TGTGCCAGCAGTGTGGAGGGTCCGCTTAACGGCTACACCTTC. Encoded protein: CASSVEGPLNGYTF. The chain joins TRBV2 to TRBJ1-2, with D uncertain. CDR3 size: 14 residues. Deletions cut 4 bases from V and 8 bases from J, with 17 bases between. From germline, CDR1 is SNHLY and CDR2 FYNNEI.

The chain is built from TRBV5-1 and TRBJ1-1, with D possibly being TRBD1 (5 bases). The CDR3 consists of 15 residues. Germline CDR1 reads SGHRS; CDR2 reads YFSETQ. Deletions cut 0 bases from V and 5 bases from J, with 14 bases between. CDR3 amino acids: CASSLGGAEWTEAFF. The DNA for the CDR3 is TGCGCCAGCAGCTTGGGTGGGGCCGAATGGACTGAAGCTTTCTTT. The variable domain in full, completed from reference TRBV5-1 and TRBJ1-1, reads KAGVTQTPRYLIKTRGQQVTLSCSPISGHRSVSWYQQTPGQGLQFLFEYFSETQRNKGNFPGRFSGRQFSNSRSEMNVSTLELGDSALYLCASSLGGAEWTEAFFGQGTRLTVV.

The chain carries TRBV28 and TRBJ1-2, with TRBD1 matching over 9 bases. Germline-derived CDR1 and CDR2 are MDHEN and SYDVKM. CDR3 length equals 15 residues. The trim removed 5 bases at V and 8 bases at J, leaving 12 bases unmatched. The CDR3 sequence: CASSRPGQGILGYTF. The CDR3 bases are TGTGCCAGCAGTCGTCCGGGACAGGGAATACTCGGCTACACCTTC.

As for this clonotype: Mismatch with germline at one junction end may stem from a read error. The chain links TRBV29-1 to TRBJ2-3, with TRBD2 matching 8 bases. This CDR3 comprises 15 residues. The germline CDR1 and CDR2 sequences are SQVTM and ANQGSEA. CDR3 bases: TGCAACGTTGATGCGGGAGGCTCGGGGACAGATACGCAGTATTTT. The encoded protein is CNVDAGGSGTDTQYF.

This clonotype was detected a few times. The rearrangement joins TRBV10-3 to TRBJ2-6; 7 nucleotides align to TRBD2. The ends lost 0 bases at V and 3 bases at J; junction bases unmatched: 5. The CDR3 sequence is 17 residues long. The germline V gene encodes CDR1 ENHRY and CDR2 SYGVKD. In nucleotides, the CDR3 is TGTGCCATCAGTGAGTCGTCAGGGAGGGTTGGGGCCAACGTCCTGACTTTC. This codes for CAISESSGRVGANVLTF.

The V gene is TRBV2, the J gene TRBJ1-2; no clear D. The V end was cut by 6 bases, the J end by 2 bases, with 4 bases between. Germline loops: CDR1 SNHLY, CDR2 FYNNEI. The CDR3 length is 11 residues. CDR3 loop: CASRLNYGYTF. The CDR3 DNA reads as TGTGCCAGCAGGCTAAACTATGGCTACACCTTC.

The chain couples TRBV12-3 or TRBV12-4 to TRBJ2-7, with D unclear. The V and J ends lost 3 bases and 5 bases respectively, with 11 bases between them. This CDR3 region has 13 residues. CDR3 sequence reads: CASSLGGIHEQYF. CDR3 DNA sequence: TGTGCCAGCAGTTTGGGTGGGATACACGAGCAGTACTTC.

This clonotype was counted between two and nine times. The chain has TRBV20-1 and TRBJ2-5; D unclear. The CDR3 extends over 11 amino acids. CDR1 is DFQATT, CDR2 SNEGSKA, per germline (reference sequence). The germline V and J ends were trimmed by 0 bases and 5 bases, with 4 bases remaining between them. This CDR3 is CSARDRETQYF. As DNA, the CDR3 is TGCAGTGCTAGAGATCGGGAGACCCAGTACTTC.

This clonotype was observed once. The chain employs TRBV28 and TRBJ1-2; TRBD1 matches at 7 bases. Germline CDR1 and CDR2: MDHEN and SYDVKM. The V segment lost 3 bases and the J segment 2 bases; nucleotides outside the gene matches: 3. The CDR3 covers 14 residues. For the CDR3, the DNA is TGTGCCAGCAGTTTTCAACAGGGGAACTATGGCTACACCTTC. It is translated as CASSFQQGNYGYTF.

This clonotype appeared a few times. The gene calls are TRBV7-6 and TRBJ2-5; D ambiguous. The V gene's germline CDR1 is SGHVS and CDR2 FNYEAQ. This CDR3 has 14 amino acids. Trimming pared 1 base from V and 3 bases from J, leaving 9 bases between. As DNA, the CDR3 is TGTGCCAGCAGCTTAGTTTCCAGAGAAGAGACCCAGTACTTC. Translation: CASSLVSREETQYF.

V usage is TRBV29-1 and J usage is TRBJ2-5, with TRBD2 matching 8 bases. The J segment lost 0 bases and the V segment lost 7 bases, leaving 10 bases of the junction unmatched. The CDR3 sequence is 15 residues long. Germline V gene lookup returns CDR1 SQVTM and CDR2 ANQGSEA. In DNA, the CDR3 is TGCAGCGGGAGCGGGAGCGGGGCATACCAAGAGACCCAGTACTTC. Encoded protein: CSGSGSGAYQETQYF.

This clonotype came up a few times. The chain carries TRBV4-2 and TRBJ2-5; TRBD1 aligns across 8 bases. Germline V gives CDR1 LGHNA, CDR2 YNFKEQ. J lost 5 bases, V lost 1 base, and 15 bases had no gene match. CDR3 length: 18 amino acids. The CDR3 nucleotides are TGTGCCAGCAGCCAAGCCCGTTCTCACGACAGGGGTCCGGAGACCCAGTACTTC. The encoded protein is CASSQARSHDRGPETQYF.

This clonotype was picked up a small number of times. One end of the junction is discordant with germline, which a read error may explain. The chain has TRBV30 and TRBJ2-3, with D possibly being TRBD2 (6 bases). Germline values: CDR1 GTSNPN, CDR2 SVGIG (reference sequence). The CDR3 is 14 amino acids. The CDR3 DNA reads as TGTGCCGGGAGGACCGACTGGGGCACAGATACGCAGTATTTT. Amino acids: CAGRTDWGTDTQYF.

Only a few counts were recorded for this clonotype. The genes are TRBV14 and TRBJ2-7; 9 bases line up with TRBD2. CDR3 length equals 18 residues. CDR1 and CDR2 (germline): SGHDN, FVKESK. V was clipped by 4 bases and J by 4 bases; unmatched bases: 17. The CDR3 here is CASSLSGHSGSGSYEQYF. Written as DNA, the CDR3 is TGTGCCAGCAGCCTCTCGGGGCACTCAGGTAGCGGGAGTTACGAGCAGTACTTC.

This clonotype was detected only a few times. This chain links TRBV7-9 with TRBJ2-2; 9 nucleotides match TRBD1. V gave up 7 bases and J gave up 4 bases; unmatched junction bases: 10. The CDR3 is 16 amino acids. Germline-derived CDR1 and CDR2 are SEHNR and FQNEAQ (reference sequence). The CDR3 sequence: CASTFVGQGRTGELFF. For the CDR3, the DNA is TGTGCCAGCACCTTCGTGGGACAGGGTCGCACCGGGGAGCTGTTTTTT.

The chain recombines TRBV7-9 with TRBJ2-1, with TRBD1 matching 10 bases. Looked up from germline, CDR1 is SEHNR and CDR2 is FQNEAQ (reference sequence). V trimming: 4 bases; J trimming: 7 bases; junction bases outside the gene matches: 1. The CDR3 totals 13 residues. The DNA of the CDR3 is TGTGCCAGCAGCTGGACAGGGGGAAATGAGCAGTTCTTC. This encodes CASSWTGGNEQFF. Full variable domain (missing parts from reference TRBV7-9 and TRBJ2-1): DTGVSQNPRHKITKRGQNVTFRCDPISEHNRLYWYRQTLGQGPEFLTYFQNEAQLEKSRLLSDRFSAERPKGSFSTLEIQRTEQGDSAMYLCASSWTGGNEQFFGPGTRLTVL.

This clonotype occurred a few times. V and J are TRBV6-6 and TRBJ2-2; D gene unclear. V was clipped by 10 bases and J by 6 bases, with 6 bases between them. The germline V gene has CDR1 MNHNY and CDR2 SVGAGI (reference sequence). The CDR3 totals 10 residues. DNA for the CDR3: TGTGCCACCCCTCCCGGGGAGCTGTTTTTT. Translating it yields CATPPGELFF.

This clonotype was found a few times. Here the CDR3 reads CSVGREADQPQHF. Written as DNA, the CDR3 is TGCAGCGTTGGGAGGGAGGCGGATCAGCCCCAGCATTTT. V and J are TRBV29-1 and TRBJ1-5; D is unclear. The germline V gene has CDR1 SQVTM and CDR2 ANQGSEA. Trimming left V 4 bases short and J 5 bases short, with 12 bases between. The CDR3 length is 13 residues.

This clonotype showed up just a few times. The V gene is TRBV2, the J gene TRBJ1-2; TRBD1 is a possible D gene (5 bases). Germline V gene lookup returns CDR1 SNHLY and CDR2 FYNNEI. V shed 4 bases and J shed 2 bases, with 11 bases lying between them. This CDR3 is built from 14 residues. The CDR3 sequence is CASSGARGNYGYTF. In DNA, the CDR3 is TGTGCCAGCAGTGGTGCAAGGGGAAACTATGGCTACACCTTC. Full variable domain (remainder filled in from reference TRBV2 and TRBJ1-2): EPEVTQTPSHQVTQMGQEVILRCVPISNHLYFYWYRQILGQKVEFLVSFYNNEISEKSEIFDDQFSVERPDGSNFTLKIRSTKLEDSAMYFCASSGARGNYGYTFGSGTRLTVV.

The chain is built from TRBV29-1 and TRBJ1-3; D remains ambiguous. Germline CDR1 is SQVTM and CDR2 is ANQGSEA. This CDR3 comprises 13 residues. Deletions cut 6 bases from V and 4 bases from J, with 13 bases between. The CDR3 is CSVPLGEGNTIYF. CDR3 DNA sequence: TGCAGCGTCCCCCTTGGGGAGGGAAACACCATATATTTT.

This clonotype was observed a few times. The chain is built from TRBV29-1 and TRBJ1-1; D is unclear. The CDR3 has 13 amino acids. The V end was cut by 2 bases, the J end by 1 base, with 8 bases between. Per germline, CDR1 SQVTM and CDR2 ANQGSEA. CDR3 DNA: TGCAGCGTTGAATCCCACAAGAACACTGAAGCTTTCTTT. This translates into CSVESHKNTEAFF. The full variable domain, with the rest looked up from reference TRBV29-1 and TRBJ1-1, is SAVISQKPSRDICQRGTSLTIQCQVDSQVTMMFWYRQQPGQSLTLIATANQGSEATYESGFVIDKFPISRPNLTFSTLTVSNMSPEDSSIYLCSVESHKNTEAFFGQGTRLTVV.

This clonotype was counted between two and nine times. The rearrangement uses TRBV10-3 and TRBJ2-3, with D perhaps TRBD2 (5 bases). This CDR3 comprises 15 residues. V was clipped by 4 bases and J by 2 bases, with 13 bases between them. The germline gives CDR1 ENHRY, CDR2 SYGVKD. In DNA form, the CDR3 reads TGTGCCATCAGTGTTAGGGCGGGCGCCACAGATACGCAGTATTTT. As protein: CAISVRAGATDTQYF.

Ten or more counts support this clonotype. The chain joins TRBV29-1 to TRBJ2-1, with D uncertain. Trimming stripped 4 bases from V and 6 bases from J, with 7 bases between. The CDR3 runs to 11 residues. Germline V gene sequence: CDR1 SQVTM, CDR2 ANQGSEA. DNA of the CDR3: TGCAGCGTTGCCCATCCCAATGAGCAGTTCTTC. Protein: CSVAHPNEQFF.

There are many counts of this clonotype. V gene TRBV20-1 combines with J gene TRBJ2-7; perhaps TRBD2 as D (6 bases). This CDR3 is built from 15 residues. V dropped 0 bases and J dropped 1 base, with 13 bases sitting between them. CDR1 and CDR2 (germline): DFQATT, SNEGSKA (reference sequence). The CDR3 sequence is CSARDYRGSSYEQYF. Written as DNA, the CDR3 is TGCAGTGCTAGAGATTACCGGGGGAGTTCCTACGAGCAGTACTTC.

This clonotype turned up a few times. The V call is TRBV6-7, the J call TRBJ1-5; D call uncertain. TRBV6-7 is recorded as an ORF, its role being uncertain. This CDR3 contains 12 residues. The V and J ends lost 3 bases and 5 bases respectively, with 5 bases between them. CDR3 loop: CASSYRYQPQHF. The CDR3 DNA reads as TGTGCCAGCAGTTATCGCTATCAGCCCCAGCATTTT.

This clonotype was picked up a small number of times. V gene TRBV7-2 combines with J gene TRBJ2-7; possible D gene TRBD1, 6 bases. V lost 1 base to trimming and J lost 2 bases, with 12 bases between them. The CDR3 spans 15 residues. Germline lookup yields CDR1 SGHTA and CDR2 FQGNSA. In DNA form, the CDR3 reads TGTGCCAGCAGCTTAGAGGGACACAGGCCCTACGAGCAGTACTTC. This translates into CASSLEGHRPYEQYF.

This clonotype was found a few times. The chain uses TRBV7-9 and TRBJ2-2; D gene unclear. Germline V CDR1 and CDR2: SEHNR, FQNEAQ (reference sequence). The V and J ends lost 2 bases and 1 base respectively, with 8 bases between them. The CDR3 has 15 residues. CDR3 coding DNA: TGTGCCAGCAGCTTAAGTCAGAGGAACACCGGGGAGCTGTTTTTT. This encodes CASSLSQRNTGELFF.